Listed below are T cell receptor beta chains from one sample, sequenced in a study of regulatory T cells in long-lasting Graves disease. TCRdb re-derived calls from the multiplex PCR reads in MiXCR, one entry per CDR3 protein. The data contain 400,000 to 500,000 distinct CDR3 sequences, 12% to 15% of them singletons. The data were also submitted as part of a second study, on T cells in Graves' hyperthyroidism and ophthalmopathy.

The source was peripheral blood mononuclear cells (PBMCs), collected at new diagnosis, from a patient treated with antithyroid drugs. All receptors come from a woman aged 45-65 years with Graves disease. Each CDR3 is given with its conserved first and last residue. D genes are given only for firm matches. Size tells how often a clone was seen (once, few, many) or the class of an expanded clone, and some rows leave it out.

V gene	CDR3 length	clone size	J gene	D gene	CDR3 DNA	CDR3 protein
TRBV5-4	13	many	TRBJ1-5	-	TGTGCCAGCAGTTCCGACAGGAATCAGCCCCAGCATTTT	CASSSDRNQPQHF
TRBV7-9	17	few	TRBJ1-2	-	TGTGCCAGCAGCTTAGGACAGGATCATTACGCTAACTATGGCTACACCTTC	CASSLGQDHYANYGYTF
TRBV6-2/TRBV6-3	16	many	TRBJ2-3	TRBD2	TGTGCCAGCAGTTACAAGCCAGCGGGAGGGACAGATACGCAGTATTTT	CASSYKPAGGTDTQYF
TRBV28	15	many	TRBJ1-5	-	TGTGCCAGCAATCCCGGACAGAGCAACAATCAGCCCCAGCATTTT	CASNPGQSNNQPQHF
TRBV28	15	many	TRBJ1-1	-	TGTGCCAGCAGTCTCCCCCCAGGGGAGAACACTGAAGCTTTCTTT	CASSLPPGENTEAFF
TRBV3-1	14	many	TRBJ2-1	TRBD1	TGTGCCAGCAGCCATCCTGGACAGGCCAATGAGCAGTTCTTC	CASSHPGQANEQFF
TRBV7-9	14	-	TRBJ1-6	-	TGTGCCAGCAGCCCAGGGGCCCCAGATTCACCCCTCCACTTT	CASSPGAPDSPLHF
TRBV9	13	many	TRBJ2-1	TRBD2	TGTGCCAGCAGCGCTAGCGGGGGCAATGAGCAGTTCTTC	CASSASGGNEQFF
TRBV3-1	18	many	TRBJ1-1	TRBD1	TGTGCCAGCAGCCAAGCTATCGGACAGGGGGCCGTGAACACTGAAGCTTTCTTT	CASSQAIGQGAVNTEAFF
TRBV5-1	15	many	TRBJ1-5	TRBD1	TGCGCCAGCAGTCCCGGACAGGGAGACAATCAGCCCCAGCATTTT	CASSPGQGDNQPQHF
TRBV29-1	15	many	TRBJ1-1	-	TGCAGCGTCCCTCGGGGGGCCGATATGAACACTGAAGCTTTCTTT	CSVPRGADMNTEAFF
TRBV3-1	15	-	TRBJ2-5	TRBD2	TGTGCCAGCAGCCAAGACTGGACTAGTTGGGAGACCCAGTACTTC	CASSQDWTSWETQYF
TRBV6-1	15	few	TRBJ1-3	-	TGTGCCAGCTCGGCACAGGCCTCTTCTGGAAACACCATATATTTT	CASSAQASSGNTIYF
TRBV18	14	many	TRBJ2-1	-	TGTGCCAGCTCACCAGGGGATTTCTACAATGAGCAGTTCTTC	CASSPGDFYNEQFF
TRBV6-1	16	few	TRBJ1-2	TRBD1	TGTGCCAGCAAACCGGGACAGGGGGCAACTGAAAAGGGCTACACCTTC	CASKPGQGATEKGYTF
TRBV9	14	many	TRBJ2-2	-	TGTGCCAGCAGCGTCGAACCTAACACCGGGGAGCTGTTTTTT	CASSVEPNTGELFF
TRBV7-2	15	many	TRBJ2-1	-	TGTGCCAGCAGCCAGATACCGACTTGGAACAATGAGCAGTTCTTC	CASSQIPTWNNEQFF
TRBV12-5	14	many	TRBJ2-7	-	TGTGCTAGTGGTTCGGGACCAGGGTTGAACGAGCAGTACTTC	CASGSGPGLNEQYF
TRBV27	22	-	TRBJ2-1	TRBD2	TGTGCCAGCAGTTTTGTCACTCGAAGGGGACTAGCGACCCTGAGCTCCTACAATGAGCAGTTCTTC	CASSFVTRRGLATLSSYNEQFF
TRBV7-8	13	many	TRBJ2-5	-	TGTGCCAGCAGCTTGGACGTCCAGGAGACCCAGTACTTC	CASSLDVQETQYF
TRBV7-9	14	many	TRBJ1-2	-	TGTGCCAGCAGCTCGTACCAGGATCCCCGGAGCTACACCTTC	CASSSYQDPRSYTF
TRBV7-9	15	many	TRBJ2-3	TRBD2	TGTGCCAGCAGCCCACGGACTAGCCCCGGGGATACGCAGTATTTT	CASSPRTSPGDTQYF
TRBV2	13	many	TRBJ2-3	TRBD1	TGTGCCAGCAGTGGACAGGGTGCAGATACGCAGTATTTT	CASSGQGADTQYF
TRBV9	14	few	TRBJ2-7	-	TGTGCCAGCAGCGTAGGTTGGGCTTCCTACGAGCAGTACTTC	CASSVGWASYEQYF
TRBV3-1	17	once	TRBJ2-1	-	TGTGCGAGCAGCCCCCCAAAATGGAGGGCGAGGTGTTATGAGCAGTTCTTC	CASSPPKWRARCYEQFF
TRBV19	12	-	TRBJ1-5	-	TGTGCCAGTAGTATCTTAGATCAGCCCCAGCATTTT	CASSILDQPQHF
TRBV27	15	few	TRBJ2-2	TRBD1	TGTGCCAGCAGATACGGACAGGGGGCGTACGGGGAGCTGTTTTTT	CASRYGQGAYGELFF
TRBV28	17	many	TRBJ2-1	TRBD2	TGTGCCAGCAGTTTTTTACTAGCGGGAGGGACCTACAATGAGCAGTTCTTC	CASSFLLAGGTYNEQFF
TRBV24-1	16	many	TRBJ2-5	TRBD2	TGTGCCACCAGCGCTTCTAGCGGGACTAGTGGAGAGACCCAGTACTTC	CATSASSGTSGETQYF
TRBV27	14	few	TRBJ2-2	-	TGTGCCAGCAGTTTATCTGGCCAGACCGGGGAGCTGTTTTTT	CASSLSGQTGELFF
TRBV5-1	16	many	TRBJ1-5	-	TGCGCCAGCAGCTTAAACACAGAGAATAGCAATCAGCCCCAGCATTTT	CASSLNTENSNQPQHF
TRBV5-6	14	few	TRBJ2-5	-	TGTGCCAGCAGCTTGCAGGGCTCCCAAGAGACCCAGTACTTC	CASSLQGSQETQYF
TRBV12-3/TRBV12-4	13	many	TRBJ2-7	-	TGTGCCAGCAGTTTATGGATAGGAGGTGAGCAGTACTTC	CASSLWIGGEQYF
TRBV28	15	many	TRBJ2-1	-	TGTGCCAGCAGTTTCAGTCTGCCCCTAGGCAATGAGCAGTTCTTC	CASSFSLPLGNEQFF
TRBV19	13	few	TRBJ1-1	-	TGTGCCAGTAACCCCGGACAGAACACTGAAGCTTTCTTT	CASNPGQNTEAFF
TRBV28	14	few	TRBJ2-2	-	TGTGCCACCCGGACAGAACATTACACCGGGGAGCTGTTTTTT	CATRTEHYTGELFF
TRBV28	15	many	TRBJ2-7	TRBD1	TGTGCCAGCAGGGGTGGGGACAGGGTGTCCTACGAGCAGTACTTC	CASRGGDRVSYEQYF
TRBV24-1	17	-	TRBJ2-5	-	TGTGCCACCAGTGATTTATTGCGGGCGCTATCCCAAGAGACCCAGTACTTC	CATSDLLRALSQETQYF
TRBV27	12	many	TRBJ2-1	TRBD1	TGTGCCAGCAGTTACGGGACAGGGCAACGGATCTTC	CASSYGTGQRIF
TRBV9	15	many	TRBJ2-2	-	TGTGCCAGCAGCCCCCGGGGCCGGGTGACCGGGGAGCTGTTTTTT	CASSPRGRVTGELFF
TRBV5-4	14	many	TRBJ2-1	TRBD1	TGTGCCAGCAGCTCTAGGACAGGGGGCTATGAGCAGTTCTTC	CASSSRTGGYEQFF
TRBV10-3	14	-	TRBJ2-7	-	TGTGCCATCGGGGTGGGGGAGTTAGGCTACGAGCAGTACTTC	CAIGVGELGYEQYF
TRBV20-1	15	-	TRBJ2-3	TRBD2	TGCAGTGCTAGAGATGGGCTAGCGGGAGCAGATACGCAGTATTTT	CSARDGLAGADTQYF
TRBV10-3	15	-	TRBJ2-1	TRBD2	TGTGCCATCAGGGCAGAGGTGGGGGGGTACAATGAGCAGTTCTTC	CAIRAEVGGYNEQFF
TRBV29-1	13	few	TRBJ2-2	-	TGCAGCGTTGAAGGGAGGGGGCCCGGGGAGCTGTTTTTT	CSVEGRGPGELFF
TRBV19	13	-	TRBJ2-7	TRBD1	TGTGCCAGTAGTACTCAGGGGGCCTACGAGCAGTACTTC	CASSTQGAYEQYF